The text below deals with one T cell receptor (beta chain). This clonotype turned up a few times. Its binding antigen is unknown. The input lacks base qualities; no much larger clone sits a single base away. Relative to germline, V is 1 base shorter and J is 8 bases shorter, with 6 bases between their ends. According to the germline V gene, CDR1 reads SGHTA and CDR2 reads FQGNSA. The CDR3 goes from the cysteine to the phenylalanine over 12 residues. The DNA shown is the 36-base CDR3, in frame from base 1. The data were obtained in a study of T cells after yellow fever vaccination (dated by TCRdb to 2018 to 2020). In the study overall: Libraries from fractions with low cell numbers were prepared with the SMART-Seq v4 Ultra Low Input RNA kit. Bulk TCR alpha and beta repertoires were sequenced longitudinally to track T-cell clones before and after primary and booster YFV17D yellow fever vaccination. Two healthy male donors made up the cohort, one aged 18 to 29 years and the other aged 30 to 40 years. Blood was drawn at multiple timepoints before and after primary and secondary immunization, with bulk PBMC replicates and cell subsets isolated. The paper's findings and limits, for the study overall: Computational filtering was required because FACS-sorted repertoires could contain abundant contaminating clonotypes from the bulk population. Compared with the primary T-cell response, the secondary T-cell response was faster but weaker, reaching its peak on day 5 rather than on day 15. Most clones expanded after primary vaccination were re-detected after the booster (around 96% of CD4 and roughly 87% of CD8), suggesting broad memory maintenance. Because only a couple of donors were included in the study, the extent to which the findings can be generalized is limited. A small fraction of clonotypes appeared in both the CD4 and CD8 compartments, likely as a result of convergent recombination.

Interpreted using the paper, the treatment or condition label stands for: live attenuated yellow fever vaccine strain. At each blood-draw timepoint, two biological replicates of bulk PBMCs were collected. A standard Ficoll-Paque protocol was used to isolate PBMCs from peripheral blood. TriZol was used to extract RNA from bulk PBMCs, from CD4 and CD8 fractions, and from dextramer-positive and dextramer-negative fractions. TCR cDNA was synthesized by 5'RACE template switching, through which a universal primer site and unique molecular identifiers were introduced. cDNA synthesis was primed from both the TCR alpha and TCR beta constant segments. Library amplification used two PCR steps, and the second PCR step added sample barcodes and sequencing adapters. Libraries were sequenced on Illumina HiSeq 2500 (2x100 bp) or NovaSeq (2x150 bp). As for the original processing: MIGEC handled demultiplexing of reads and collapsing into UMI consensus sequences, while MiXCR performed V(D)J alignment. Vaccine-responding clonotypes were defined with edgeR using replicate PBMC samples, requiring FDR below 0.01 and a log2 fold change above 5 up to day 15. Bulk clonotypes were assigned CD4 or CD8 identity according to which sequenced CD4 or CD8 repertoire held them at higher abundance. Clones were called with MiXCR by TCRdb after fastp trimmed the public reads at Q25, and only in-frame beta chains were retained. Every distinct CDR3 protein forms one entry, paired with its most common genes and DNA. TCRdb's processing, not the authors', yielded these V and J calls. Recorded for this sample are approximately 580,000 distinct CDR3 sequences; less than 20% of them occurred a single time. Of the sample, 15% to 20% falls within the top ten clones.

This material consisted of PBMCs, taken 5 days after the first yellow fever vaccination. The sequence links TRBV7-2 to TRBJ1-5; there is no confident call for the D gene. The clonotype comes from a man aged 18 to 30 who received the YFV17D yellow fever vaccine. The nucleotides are TGTGCCAGCAGCTTAGGACCGGAGCCCCAGCATTTT. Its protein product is CASSLGPEPQHF.